Sequencing of this TCR beta chain was carried out in a study of OX40 agonist ivuxolimab in advanced cancers. Study-wide context: The drug used for patients, ivuxolimab, was an agonistic anti-OX40 (CD134) antibody. The study's findings and limits: Partly responding patients at 0.1-3.0 mg/kg showed some of the smallest clonal expansion.

On this clone: Its antigen is unknown.

This table comes from immunoSEQ multiplex PCR, and its TCRdb copy is limited to in-frame clones, with some not included. Of fewer than 80,000 clones in the sample, 86% are singletons; the top ten hold about 0.75%. This clonotype was sampled from an adult with an advanced solid tumor such as melanoma, head and neck, liver or kidney cancer. This specimen was CD4+ or CD8+ T cells sorted from blood, taken in a trial of the OX40 agonist ivuxolimab.

The CDR3 reads CATSRDLGQPQHF. The CDR3 nucleotides are TGTGCCACCAGCAGAGATCTTGGTCAGCCCCAGCATTTT. The rearrangement links TRBV15 to TRBJ1-5; D not resolved. V lost 0 bases and J 6 bases, leaving 6 bases between the germline ends. Germline V lookup: CDR1 LNHNV, CDR2 YYDKDF (reference sequence). The CDR3 totals 13 residues. Drawing the rest from reference TRBV15 and TRBJ1-5, the complete variable domain is DAMVIQNPRYQVTQFGKPVTLSCSQTLNHNVMYWYQQKSSQAPKLLFHYYDKDFNNEADTPDNFQSRRPNTSFCFLDIRSPGLGDTAMYLCATSRDLGQPQHFGDGTRLSIL.